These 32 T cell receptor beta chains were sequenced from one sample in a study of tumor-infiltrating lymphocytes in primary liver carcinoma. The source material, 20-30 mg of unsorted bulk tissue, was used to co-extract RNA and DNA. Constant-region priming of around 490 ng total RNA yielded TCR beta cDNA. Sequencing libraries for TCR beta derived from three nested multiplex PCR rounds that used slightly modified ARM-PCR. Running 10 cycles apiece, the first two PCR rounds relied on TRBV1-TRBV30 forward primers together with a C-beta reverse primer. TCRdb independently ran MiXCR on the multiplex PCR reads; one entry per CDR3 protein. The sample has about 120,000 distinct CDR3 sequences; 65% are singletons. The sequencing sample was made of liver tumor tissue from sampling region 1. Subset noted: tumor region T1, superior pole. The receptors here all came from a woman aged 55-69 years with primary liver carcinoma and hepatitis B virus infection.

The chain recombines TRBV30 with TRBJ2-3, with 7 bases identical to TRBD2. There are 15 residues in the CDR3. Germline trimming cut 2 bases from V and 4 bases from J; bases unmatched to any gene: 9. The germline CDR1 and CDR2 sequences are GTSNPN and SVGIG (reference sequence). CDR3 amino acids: CAWSSGLGQADTQYF. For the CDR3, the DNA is TGTGCCTGGAGTTCCGGACTAGGTCAGGCAGATACGCAGTATTTT.

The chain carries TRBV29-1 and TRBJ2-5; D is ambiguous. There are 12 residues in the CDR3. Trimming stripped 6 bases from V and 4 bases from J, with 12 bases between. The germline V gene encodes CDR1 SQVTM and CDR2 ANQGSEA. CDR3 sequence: CSVRKGGETQYF. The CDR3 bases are TGCAGCGTCCGAAAGGGCGGAGAGACCCAGTACTTC.

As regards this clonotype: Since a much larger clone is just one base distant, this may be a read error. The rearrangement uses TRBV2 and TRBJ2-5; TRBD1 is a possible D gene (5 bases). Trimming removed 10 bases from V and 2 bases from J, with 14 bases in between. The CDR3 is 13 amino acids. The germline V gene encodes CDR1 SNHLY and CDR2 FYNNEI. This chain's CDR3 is CANIQQVQETQYF. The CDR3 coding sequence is TGTGCCAACATCCAACAGGTACAAGAGACCCAGTACTTC.

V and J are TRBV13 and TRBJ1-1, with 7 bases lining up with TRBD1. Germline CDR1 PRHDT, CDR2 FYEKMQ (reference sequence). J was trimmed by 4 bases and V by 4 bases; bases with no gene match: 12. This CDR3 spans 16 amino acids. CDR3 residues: CASSSTWTGGGTEAFF. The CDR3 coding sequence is TGTGCCAGCAGCTCAACATGGACAGGAGGAGGCACTGAAGCTTTCTTT.

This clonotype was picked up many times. The CDR3 here is CASSQKYLRTGLHEQFF. As DNA, the CDR3 is TGTGCCAGCAGCCAAAAGTATTTGAGGACAGGGCTTCATGAGCAGTTCTTC. The rearrangement joins TRBV11-2 to TRBJ2-1, with TRBD1 matching over 8 bases. J lost 8 bases, V lost 5 bases, and 17 bases had no gene match. Germline values: CDR1 SGHAT, CDR2 FQNNGV. This CDR3 spans 17 amino acids.

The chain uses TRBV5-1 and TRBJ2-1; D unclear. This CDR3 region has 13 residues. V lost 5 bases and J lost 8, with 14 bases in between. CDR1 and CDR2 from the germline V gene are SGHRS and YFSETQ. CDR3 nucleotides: TGCGCCAGCAGTTTTGGGCAGGTCTATGAGCAGTTCTTC. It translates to CASSFGQVYEQFF.

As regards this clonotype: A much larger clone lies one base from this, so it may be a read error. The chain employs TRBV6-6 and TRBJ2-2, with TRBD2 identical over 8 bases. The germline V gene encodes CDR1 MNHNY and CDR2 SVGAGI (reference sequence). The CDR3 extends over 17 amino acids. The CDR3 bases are TGTGCCAGCAGAGACTTAGCGGGGTCTTCGAACACCTGGGAGCTGTTTTTT. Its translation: CASRDLAGSSNTWELFF.

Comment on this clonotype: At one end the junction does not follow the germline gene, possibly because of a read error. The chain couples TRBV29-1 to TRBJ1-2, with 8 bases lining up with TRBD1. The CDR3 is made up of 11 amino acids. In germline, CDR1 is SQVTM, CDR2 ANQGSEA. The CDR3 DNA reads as TGCAGCGGTGGGACAGGTTATGGCTACACCTTT. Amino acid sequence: CSGGTGYGYTF.

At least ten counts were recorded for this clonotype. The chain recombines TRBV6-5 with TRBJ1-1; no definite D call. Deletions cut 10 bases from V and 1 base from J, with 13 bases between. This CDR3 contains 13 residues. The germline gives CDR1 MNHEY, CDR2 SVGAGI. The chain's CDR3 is CATKPARNTEAFF. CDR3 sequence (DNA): TGTGCCACCAAACCCGCACGGAACACTGAAGCTTTCTTT.

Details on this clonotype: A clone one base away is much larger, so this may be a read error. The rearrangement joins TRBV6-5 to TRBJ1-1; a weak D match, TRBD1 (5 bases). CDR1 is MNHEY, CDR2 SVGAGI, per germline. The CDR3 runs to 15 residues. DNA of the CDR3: TGTGCCAGCAGTTTTAGGGGTGAGGTGAACACTGAAGTTTTCTTT. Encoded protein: CASSFRGEVNTEVFF.

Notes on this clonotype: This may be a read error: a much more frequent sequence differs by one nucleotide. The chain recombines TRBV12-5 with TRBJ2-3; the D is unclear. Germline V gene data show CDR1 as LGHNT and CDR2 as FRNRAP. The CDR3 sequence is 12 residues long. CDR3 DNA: TGTGCTAGTGGTCCCGGGCCAGATACGCTGTATTTT. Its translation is CASGPGPDTLYF.

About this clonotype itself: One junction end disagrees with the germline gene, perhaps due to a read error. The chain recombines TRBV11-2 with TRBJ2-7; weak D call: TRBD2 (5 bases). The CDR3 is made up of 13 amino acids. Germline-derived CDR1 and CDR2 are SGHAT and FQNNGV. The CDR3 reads CASSLTSGSEPYF. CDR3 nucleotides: TGTGCCAGCAGCCTAACTAGTGGGAGCGAGCCGTACTTC.

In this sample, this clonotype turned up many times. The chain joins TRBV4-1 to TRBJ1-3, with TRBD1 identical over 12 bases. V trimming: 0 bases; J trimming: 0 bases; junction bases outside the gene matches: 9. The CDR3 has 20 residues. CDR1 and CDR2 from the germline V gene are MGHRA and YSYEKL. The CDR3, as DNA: TGCGCCAGCAGCCAAGATCCCATGGGGACAGGGGGCTTCTCTGGAAACACCATATATTTT. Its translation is CASSQDPMGTGGFSGNTIYF.

CDR3 sequence reads: CASSHPVRRYEQYF. CDR3 bases: TGTGCCAGCAGCCACCCAGTGCGGCGGTACGAGCAGTACTTC. The chain is built from TRBV11-2 and TRBJ2-7; D is unresolved. The CDR3 consists of 14 residues. Germline CDR1 reads SGHAT; CDR2 reads FQNNGV. Deletions cut 5 bases from V and 4 bases from J, with 15 bases between.

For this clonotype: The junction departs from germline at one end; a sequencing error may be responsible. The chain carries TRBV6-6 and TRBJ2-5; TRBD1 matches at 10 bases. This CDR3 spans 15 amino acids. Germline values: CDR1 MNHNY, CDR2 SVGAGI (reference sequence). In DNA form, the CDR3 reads TGTACCAGCTGTTACTCGCGGACAGGGGGAGAGACCCAGTACTTC. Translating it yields CTSCYSRTGGETQYF.

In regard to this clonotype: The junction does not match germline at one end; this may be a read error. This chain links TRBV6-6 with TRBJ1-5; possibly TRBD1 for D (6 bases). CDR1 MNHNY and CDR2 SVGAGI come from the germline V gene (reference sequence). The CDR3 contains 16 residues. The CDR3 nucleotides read TGTGCCAGCAGTTACTCAACAGGGTGGAGCAATCAGGCCCAGCATTTT. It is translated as CASSYSTGWSNQAQHF.

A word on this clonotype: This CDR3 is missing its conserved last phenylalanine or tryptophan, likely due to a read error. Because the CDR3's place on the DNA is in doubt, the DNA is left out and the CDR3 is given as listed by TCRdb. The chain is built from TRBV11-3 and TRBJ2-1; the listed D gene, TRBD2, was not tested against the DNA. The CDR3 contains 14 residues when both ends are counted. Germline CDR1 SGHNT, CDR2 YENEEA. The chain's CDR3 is CVSSLGGNNNEQLL.

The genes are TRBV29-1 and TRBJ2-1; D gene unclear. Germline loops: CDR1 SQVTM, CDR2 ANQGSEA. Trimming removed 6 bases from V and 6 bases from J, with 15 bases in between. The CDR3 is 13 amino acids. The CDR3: CSVQPGRSNEQFF. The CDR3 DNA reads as TGCAGCGTACAGCCCGGACGCAGCAATGAGCAGTTCTTC.

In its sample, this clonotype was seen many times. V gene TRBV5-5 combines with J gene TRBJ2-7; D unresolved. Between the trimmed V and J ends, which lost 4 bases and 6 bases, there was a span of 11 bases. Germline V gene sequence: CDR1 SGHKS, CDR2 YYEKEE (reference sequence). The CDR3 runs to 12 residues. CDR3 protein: CASSPNFGEQYF. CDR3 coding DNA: TGTGCCAGCAGCCCTAATTTTGGCGAGCAGTACTTC.

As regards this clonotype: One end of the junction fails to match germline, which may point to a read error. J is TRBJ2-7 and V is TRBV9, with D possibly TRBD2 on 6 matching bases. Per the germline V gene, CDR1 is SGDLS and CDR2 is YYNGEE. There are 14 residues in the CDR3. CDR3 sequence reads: CASSPRLENYEQYF. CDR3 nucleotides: TGTGCCAGCAGCCCACGACTAGAAAACTACGAACAGTACTTC.

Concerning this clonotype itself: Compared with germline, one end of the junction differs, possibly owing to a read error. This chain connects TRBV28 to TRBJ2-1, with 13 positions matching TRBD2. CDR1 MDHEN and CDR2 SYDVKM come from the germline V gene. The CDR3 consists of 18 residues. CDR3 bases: TGTGCCAGTCTTCATACTAGCGGGAGGGGGAGCTCCTACTATGAGCAGTTCTTC. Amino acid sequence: CASLHTSGRGSSYYEQFF.

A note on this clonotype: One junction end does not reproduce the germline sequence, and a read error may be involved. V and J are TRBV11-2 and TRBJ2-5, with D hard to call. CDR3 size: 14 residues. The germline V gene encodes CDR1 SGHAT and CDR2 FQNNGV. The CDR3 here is CVSSAGFTQQTQYF. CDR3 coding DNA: TGTGTCAGCAGCGCAGGATTCACCCAGCAGACCCAGTACTTC.

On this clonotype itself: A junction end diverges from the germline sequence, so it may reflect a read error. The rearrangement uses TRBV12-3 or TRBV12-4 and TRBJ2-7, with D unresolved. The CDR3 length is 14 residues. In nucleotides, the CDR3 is TGTGCCAGCAGTTTAGCTGCTGGGTACTACGAGCAATACTTC. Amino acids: CASSLAAGYYEQYF.

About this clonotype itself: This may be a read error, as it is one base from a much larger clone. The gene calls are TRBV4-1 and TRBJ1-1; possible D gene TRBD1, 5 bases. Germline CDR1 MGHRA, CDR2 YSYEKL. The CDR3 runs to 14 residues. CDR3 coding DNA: TGCGCCAGCAGCCGACAGAGCATGAACACTGAAGCTTTATTT. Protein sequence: CASSRQSMNTEALF.

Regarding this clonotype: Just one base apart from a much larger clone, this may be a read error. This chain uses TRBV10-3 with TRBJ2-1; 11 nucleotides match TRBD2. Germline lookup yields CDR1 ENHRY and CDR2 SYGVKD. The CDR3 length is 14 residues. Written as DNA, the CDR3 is TGTGCCATCAGGGGGACTAGCGGAGACAATGGGCAGTTCTTC. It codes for CAIRGTSGDNGQFF.

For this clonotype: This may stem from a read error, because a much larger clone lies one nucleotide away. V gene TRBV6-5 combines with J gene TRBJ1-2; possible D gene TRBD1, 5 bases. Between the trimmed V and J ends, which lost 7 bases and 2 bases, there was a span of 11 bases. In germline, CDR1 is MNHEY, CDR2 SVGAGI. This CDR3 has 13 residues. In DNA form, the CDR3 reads TGTGCCAGCAACCCCCAGGGAAACTATGGCTACACCTTC. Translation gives CASNPQGNYGYTF.

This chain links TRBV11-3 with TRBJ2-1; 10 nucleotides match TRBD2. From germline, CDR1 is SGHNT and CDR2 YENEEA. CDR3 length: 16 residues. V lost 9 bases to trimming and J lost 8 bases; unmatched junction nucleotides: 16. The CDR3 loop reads CASCLVPGLAFYEQFF. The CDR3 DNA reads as TGTGCCAGTTGCTTAGTGCCGGGACTAGCGTTCTATGAGCAGTTCTTC.

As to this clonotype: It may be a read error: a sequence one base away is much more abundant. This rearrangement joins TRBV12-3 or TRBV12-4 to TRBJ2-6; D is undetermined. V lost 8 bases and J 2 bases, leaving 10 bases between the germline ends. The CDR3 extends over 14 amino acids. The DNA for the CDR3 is TGTGCCAGCTGTTATGAAACTGGGGCCAACGTCCTGACTTTC. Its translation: CASCYETGANVLTF.

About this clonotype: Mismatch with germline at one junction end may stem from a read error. Here the CDR3 reads CASNSAGPYNAQFF. CDR3 in DNA: TGTGCCAGCAACTCCGCGGGGCCCTACAATGCGCAGTTCTTC. The V call is TRBV11-3, the J call TRBJ2-1; possible D gene TRBD2, 6 bases. The germline V gene encodes CDR1 SGHNT and CDR2 YENEEA. The CDR3 runs 14 residues. Combining the CDR3 with reference TRBV11-3 and TRBJ2-1 gives the whole variable domain EAGVVQSPRYKIIEKKQPVAFWCNPISGHNTLYWYLQNLGQGPELLIRYENEEAVDDSQLPKDRFSAERLKGVDSTLKIQPAELGDSAVYLCASNSAGPYNAQFFGPGTRLTVL.

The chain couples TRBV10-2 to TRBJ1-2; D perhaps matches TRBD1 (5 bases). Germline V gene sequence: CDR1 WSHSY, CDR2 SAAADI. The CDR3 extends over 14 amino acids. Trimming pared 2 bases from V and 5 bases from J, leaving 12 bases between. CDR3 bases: TGCGCCAGCAGTGAGCCGTGGGACTGGTATGGCTACACCTTC. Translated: CASSEPWDWYGYTF.

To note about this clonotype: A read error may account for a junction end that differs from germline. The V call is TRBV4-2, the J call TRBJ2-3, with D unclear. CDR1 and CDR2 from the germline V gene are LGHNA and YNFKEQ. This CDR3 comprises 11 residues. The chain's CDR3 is CASSHADMQYF. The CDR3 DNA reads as TGTGCCAGCAGCCATGCAGATATGCAGTATTTT.

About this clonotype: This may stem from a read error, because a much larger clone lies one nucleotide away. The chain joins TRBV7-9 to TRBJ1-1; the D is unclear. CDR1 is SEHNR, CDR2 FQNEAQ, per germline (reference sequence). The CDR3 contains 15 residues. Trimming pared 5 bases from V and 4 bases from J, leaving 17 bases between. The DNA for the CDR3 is TGTGCCAGCAGCAAGCCCGGGAACCCGAGCACTGAAGCTTTCTTT. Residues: CASSKPGNPSTEAFF.